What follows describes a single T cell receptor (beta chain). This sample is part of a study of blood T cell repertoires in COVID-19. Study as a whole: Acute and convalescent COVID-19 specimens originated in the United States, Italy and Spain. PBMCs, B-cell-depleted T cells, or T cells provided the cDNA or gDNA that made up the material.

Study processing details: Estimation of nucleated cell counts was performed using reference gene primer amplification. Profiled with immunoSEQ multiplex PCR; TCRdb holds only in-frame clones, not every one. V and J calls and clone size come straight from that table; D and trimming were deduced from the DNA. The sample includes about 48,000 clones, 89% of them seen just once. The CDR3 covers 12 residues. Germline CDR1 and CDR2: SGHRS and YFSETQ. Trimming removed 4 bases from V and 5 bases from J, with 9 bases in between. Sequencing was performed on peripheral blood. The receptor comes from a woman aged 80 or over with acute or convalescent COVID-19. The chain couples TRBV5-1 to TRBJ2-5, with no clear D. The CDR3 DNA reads TGCGCCAGCAGCCCTTCGAGGGAGACCCAGTACTTC. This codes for CASSPSRETQYF.